These T cell receptor beta chains were read from a single sample in a study of graft-versus-host responses after intestinal transplantation. Generated by immunoSEQ multiplex PCR, the TCRdb table keeps only in-frame clones and is missing some. The repertoire holds about 6,800 clones, with roughly 24% as singletons. The sample consisted of alloreactive CD4+ T cells from a mixed lymphocyte reaction culture, taken before intestinal transplant. The origin of the receptors is a human patient who received an intestinal transplant. Both conserved end residues are part of each CDR3. The D gene is left open where the match is weak. Some rows mark clone size as missing; the rest say once, few, many or name a class of expanded clone.

j_call clone_size d_call v_call cdr3_nt cdr3_aa
TRBJ2-5 few NA TRBV6-4 TGTGCCAGATTACCCGAGGCTAGCCAACAAGAGACCCAGTACTTC CARLPEASQQETQYF
TRBJ2-7 NA TRBD2 TRBV6-1 TGTGCCAGCAGTCCCGGACTAGCGATACGTGTGCAGTACTTC CASSPGLAIRVQYF
TRBJ1-5 NA TRBD1 TRBV2 TGTGCCAGCAGGGAGACAGGGACGAGCAATCAGCCCCAGCATTTT CASRETGTSNQPQHF
TRBJ1-4 few NA TRBV7-8 TGTGCCAGCAGCTTAGAACAGGCAACTAATGAAAAACTGTTTTTT CASSLEQATNEKLFF
TRBJ2-3 NA NA TRBV29-1 TGCAGCGTTGCTCTAGTCGCAGATACGCAGTATTTT CSVALVADTQYF
TRBJ1-4 NA NA TRBV14 TGTGCCAGCAGCCAAGATCTGAGGAATGAAAAACTGTTTTTT CASSQDLRNEKLFF
TRBJ1-1 many NA TRBV6-5 TGTGCCAGCAGTTACCTAGGGGCCGGCACTGAAGCTTTCTTT CASSYLGAGTEAFF
TRBJ2-7 NA TRBD1 TRBV6-1 TGTGCCAGCAGTGGACAGGGCATAGGAGAGCAGTACTTC CASSGQGIGEQYF
TRBJ2-2 NA NA TRBV2 TGTGCCAGCAGTGAGTTGGGGGAGTACACCGGGGAGCTGTTTTTT CASSELGEYTGELFF
TRBJ2-7 NA NA TRBV28 TGTGCCAGCAGTTTAGGGGCAGGGGGGCCGGTCTACGAGCAGTACTTC CASSLGAGGPVYEQYF
TRBJ2-1 NA TRBD2 TRBV25-1 TGTGCCAGCAGTGAAAAACGAGGACTAGCGGGCCTGAATGAGCAGTTCTTC CASSEKRGLAGLNEQFF
TRBJ1-5 few NA TRBV5-1 TGCGCCAGCACTAGCGGAGGGCGAAATCAGCCCCAGCATTTT CASTSGGRNQPQHF
TRBJ2-7 NA NA TRBV6-9 TGTGCCAGCAGTTACGGGCGGGGCACCACCTACGAGCAGTACTTC CASSYGRGTTYEQYF
TRBJ2-1 NA NA TRBV2 TGTGCCAGCAGTGAAATCTATTACTTAGCGGTGGAGGGCAATGAGCAGTTCTTC CASSEIYYLAVEGNEQFF
TRBJ2-7 NA TRBD1 TRBV10-3 TGTGCCATCAGTGGGGCAGGGGGTTACGAGCAGTACTTC CAISGAGGYEQYF
TRBJ2-7 NA NA TRBV28 TGTGCCAGCAGTAATGGGGGGATGCCCTACGAGCAGTACTTC CASSNGGMPYEQYF
TRBJ1-5 NA NA TRBV7-8 TGTGCCAGCAGCTTAAAAGGGTACAATCAGCCCCAGCATTTT CASSLKGYNQPQHF
TRBJ2-7 few NA TRBV11-2 TGTGCCAGCAGCCCCAACGCCTCAGGGCTCGGGGGCGAGCAGTACTTC CASSPNASGLGGEQYF
TRBJ2-7 NA NA TRBV2 TGTGCCAGCAGTAGGGCCCGTACCTACGAGCAGTACTTC CASSRARTYEQYF
TRBJ1-4 few NA TRBV7-9 TGTGCCAGCAGCTTTTTCGGTCTGACAGGTACAGGGGAAAAACTGTTTTTT CASSFFGLTGTGEKLFF
TRBJ2-1 medium-sized TRBD1 TRBV28 TGTGCCAGCAGTTTAGAGGGGGCCCGCAATGAGCAGTTCTTC CASSLEGARNEQFF
TRBJ1-5 medium-sized NA TRBV25-1 TGTGCCAGCAGTGAAGCCGGCGGTCTCCATCAGCCCCAGCATTTT CASSEAGGLHQPQHF
TRBJ2-1 NA NA TRBV5-5 TGTGCCAGCAGCTTCCTTAGGCAACAAAAATGGGGTGAGCAGTTCTTC CASSFLRQQKWGEQFF
TRBJ1-2 few NA TRBV6-5 TGTGCCAGCAGCCTACCGGACTATGGCTACACCTTC CASSLPDYGYTF
TRBJ1-2 NA NA TRBV5-8 TGTGCCAGCAGCTTTAGATCAGGGGCACGATATGGCTACACCTTC CASSFRSGARYGYTF
TRBJ2-3 once TRBD2 TRBV5-6 TGTGCCAGCAGCCTAGGACTAGCGGGCCAAGATACGCAGTATTTT CASSLGLAGQDTQYF
TRBJ2-2 few NA TRBV6-8 TGTGCCAGCAGTTACTTTAGGACCACCGGGGAGCTGTTTTTT CASSYFRTTGELFF
TRBJ2-7 medium-sized NA TRBV10-1 TGCGCCAGCAGTGAAAGATCCGGGACAAAGTCCTACGAGCAGTACTTC CASSERSGTKSYEQYF
TRBJ2-7 NA TRBD1 TRBV27 TGTGCCAGCAGGATATGGACAGGCTCCTACGAGCAGTACTTC CASRIWTGSYEQYF
TRBJ2-7 medium-sized NA TRBV19 TGTGCCAGTAGTATCAGGGGTTCCGAGCAGTACTTC CASSIRGSEQYF
TRBJ2-2 few TRBD2 TRBV30 TGTGCCTGGATCAAACTAGCGGGCGGGGAGCTGTTTTTT CAWIKLAGGELFF
TRBJ1-5 medium-sized NA TRBV5-1 TGCGCCAGCAGCTTGGAGGGGGGAAGCAATCAGCCCCAGCATTTT CASSLEGGSNQPQHF
TRBJ1-2 NA TRBD1 TRBV11-3 TGTGCCAGCAGCTTCCTGACAGGGTCAGATGTCTACACCTTC CASSFLTGSDVYTF
TRBJ2-3 medium-sized NA TRBV9 TGTGCCAGCAGCGTATCCGGGACGGAGTATACGCAGTATTTT CASSVSGTEYTQYF
TRBJ2-7 medium-sized NA TRBV10-2 TGCGCCAGCAGTGAGTCCCCCCGAGACTACTCCTACGAGCAGTACTTC CASSESPRDYSYEQYF
TRBJ2-7 few TRBD2 TRBV11-1 TGTGCCAGCAGCGCGGGAGGGCCCTTGACGGAGCAGTACTTC CASSAGGPLTEQYF
TRBJ1-5 NA NA TRBV6-1 TGTGCCAGCAGTGACAGTCAGGGTAGCAATCGCAATCAGCCCCAGCATTTT CASSDSQGSNRNQPQHF
TRBJ2-2 once TRBD2 TRBV30 TGTCCCATCCAGGGACTAGCGGTCACAGGGGAGCTGTTTTTT CPIQGLAVTGELFF
TRBJ1-5 NA TRBD1 TRBV28 TGTGCCAGCAGTTTACGGGGACAGAACAATCAGCCCCAGCATTTT CASSLRGQNNQPQHF
TRBJ1-6 NA NA TRBV9 TGTGCCAGCAGCGTAGGTGGAGGCAGCTCCTATAATTCACCCCTCCACTTT CASSVGGGSSYNSPLHF
TRBJ2-7 medium-sized TRBD1 TRBV6-5 TGTGCCAGCAGTTACCAGGGACAGGGGAGCGACGAGCAGTACTTC CASSYQGQGSDEQYF
TRBJ1-5 medium-sized NA TRBV6-5 TGTGCCAGCAGTTACCAAGGCAATCAGCCCCAGCATTTT CASSYQGNQPQHF
TRBJ2-1 NA TRBD2 TRBV6-5 TGTGCCAGCAGTTACGGACTAGCAAACAATGAGCAGTTCTTC CASSYGLANNEQFF